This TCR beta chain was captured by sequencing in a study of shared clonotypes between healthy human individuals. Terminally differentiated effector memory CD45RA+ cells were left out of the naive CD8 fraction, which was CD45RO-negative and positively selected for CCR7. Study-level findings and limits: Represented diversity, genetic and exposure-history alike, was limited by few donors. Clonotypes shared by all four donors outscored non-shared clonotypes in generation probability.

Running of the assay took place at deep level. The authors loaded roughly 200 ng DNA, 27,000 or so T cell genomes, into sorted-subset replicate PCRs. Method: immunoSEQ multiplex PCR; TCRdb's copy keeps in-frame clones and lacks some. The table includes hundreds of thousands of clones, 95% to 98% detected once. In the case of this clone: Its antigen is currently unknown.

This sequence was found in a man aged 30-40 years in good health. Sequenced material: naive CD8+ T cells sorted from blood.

CDR3 residues: CASSLSARAGGPNEQFF. The CDR3 DNA is TGTGCCAGCAGTTTATCAGCCCGAGCGGGAGGGCCAAATGAGCAGTTCTTC. This chain uses TRBV27 with TRBJ2-1, with 10 positions matching TRBD2. This CDR3 comprises 17 residues. In germline, CDR1 is MNHEY, CDR2 SMNVEV (reference sequence). The V and J ends lost 0 bases and 7 bases, in that order; junction bases with no gene match: 9.